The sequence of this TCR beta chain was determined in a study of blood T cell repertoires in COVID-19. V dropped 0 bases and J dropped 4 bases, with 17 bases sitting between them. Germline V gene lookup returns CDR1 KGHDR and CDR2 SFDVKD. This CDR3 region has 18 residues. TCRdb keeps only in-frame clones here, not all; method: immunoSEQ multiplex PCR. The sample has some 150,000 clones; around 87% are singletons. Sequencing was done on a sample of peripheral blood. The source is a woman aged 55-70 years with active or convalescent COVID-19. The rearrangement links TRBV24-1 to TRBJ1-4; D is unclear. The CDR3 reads CATSDLYYRCPFNEKLFF. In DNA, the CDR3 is TGTGCCACCAGTGATTTGTACTACCGATGCCCCTTTAATGAAAAACTGTTTTTT.